This TCR beta chain was recorded in a study of cytotoxic CD8 clonotypes in ibrutinib-treated CLL (dated by TCRdb to the early 2020s). About the investigation overall: In this cohort, 15 patients were treatment-naive and approximately ten were relapsed/refractory, while around 18 had unmutated IGHV. Responses were partial in around 25 patients and complete in 2; after median roughly 69 months follow-up, about 14 stayed in remission and some twelve progressed. Response samples were taken after a median of 12 months on treatment, ranging from about 6 to 36 months. On average, each sample yielded around 250,000 productive templates and about 94,000 productive rearrangements. Of the 90 or so participants in the trial, roughly 26 had longitudinal samples available. Cryopreserved peripheral blood mononuclear cells were collected before treatment, at response, and at either disease progression or sustained remission. Every remission and progressive disease sample was obtained while ibrutinib was still being received by the patients.

Results and caveats for the whole study, not just this receptor: At baseline, clonality was higher than in age-matched healthy donors and showed a strong correlation with circulating CD8+ T-cell counts. Public clonotypes were rare and either shrank or stayed stable during treatment, and the rise in clonality at ibrutinib response reflected expansion of private clonotypes. At ibrutinib response clonality went up, during sustained remission it held steady, and at progression it dropped back toward baseline. Sampling times were not matched between patients in sustained remission and patients whose disease was progressing, and lymph node repertoires were not examined.

The time point label on this specimen signifies: roughly 2 years on ibrutinib. For TCR beta library preparation, 1.5 to 2.5 micrograms of genomic DNA was extracted from cryopreserved PBMCs. Longitudinal blood samples from CLL patients on ibrutinib monotherapy underwent high-throughput TCR beta sequencing. The patients were enrolled in a single-center, open-label phase 2 trial of ibrutinib monotherapy. On this clone itself: Its specific antigen is unknown. No base qualities exist here, and no much larger clone lies one base off it.

A MiSeq instrument was used for deep resolution sequencing, which targeted depths ranging from 1 in 1 million up to 1 in 200,000 T cells, with coverage averaging 10x for each clonotype. The immunoSEQ hsTCRB Kit was used to generate the TCR beta libraries. The paper's processing steps were these. ImmunoSEQ Data Assistant and ImmunoSEQ Analyzer were used for data analysis, and V, D and J genes were assigned according to IMGT definitions. Clonality, with values ranging from 0 to 1, was calculated as one minus the normalized Shannon entropy of productive rearrangement frequencies. Only overrepresented clonotypes making up at least 0.05% of each patient's repertoire were included in the public clonotype analysis. Repertoires from more than ten age-matched healthy donors in immuneACCESS were used as clonality controls. Imported from immuneACCESS, the table was reduced by TCRdb to in-frame sequences with V and J called. These copies leave out some clones; in studies compared against another copy, an unresolved V gene accounts for under half, and the cause of the remainder is not known. That table is the source of V, J and clone size, and D and trimming were worked out from the DNA. A total of hundreds of thousands of clones appear in this sample, 60% to 75% of them only once. The ten largest account for 15% of the sample.

Trimming removed 6 bases from V and 4 bases from J; the gene matches leave 7 bases unexplained. As encoded in the germline V gene, CDR1 is MNHNS while CDR2 is SASEGT. Inclusive of the bounding cysteine and phenylalanine, the CDR3 is 15 residues long. Only CDR3 DNA is held: 45 bases, read in frame from base 1. The receptor was derived from a human donor with chronic lymphocytic leukemia. The chain links TRBV6-1 with TRBJ2-7; 12 middle bases align to TRBD2. The sample here was PBMCs, taken after 24 months of ibrutinib treatment. The base sequence is TGTGCCAGCAGGGACCTAGCGGGAGGGCCGTACGAGCAGTACTTC. This is translated as CASRDLAGGPYEQYF.